What follows are 31 T cell receptor beta chains derived from one specimen sequenced in a study of OX40 agonist ivuxolimab in advanced cancers. The data were produced by immunoSEQ multiplex PCR, yet TCRdb's version contains in-frame clones alone and is incomplete. This table holds 45,000 to 60,000 clones, approximately 90% found once. The source was CD4+ or CD8+ T cells sorted from blood, collected in a trial of the OX40 agonist ivuxolimab. Receptors originate from an adult with an advanced solid tumor such as melanoma, head and neck, liver or kidney cancer.

This chain joins TRBV7-9 and TRBJ1-3; D is ambiguous. Per germline, CDR1 SEHNR and CDR2 FQNEAQ (reference sequence). The CDR3 totals 16 residues. Trimming pared 1 base from V and 4 bases from J, leaving 14 bases between. CDR3 coding DNA: TGTGCCAGCAGCTTAGTAGCTGGCCTCCCGGGAAACACCATATATTTT. Translation gives CASSLVAGLPGNTIYF.

The chain joins TRBV13 to TRBJ2-7; the D gene is possibly TRBD1 (6 bases). CDR1 is PRHDT and CDR2 is FYEKMQ in the germline V gene (reference sequence). The CDR3 extends over 14 amino acids. The V gene lost 3 bases and the J gene lost 4 bases, with 13 bases spanning the gap. CDR3 in DNA: TGTGCCAGCAGCTTCTCAGGGGTCAATTACGAGCAGTACTTC. Translating gives CASSFSGVNYEQYF.

This chain joins TRBV19 and TRBJ1-2, with TRBD1 identical over 7 bases. The length of the CDR3 is 14 residues. The V segment lost 3 bases and the J segment 4 bases; nucleotides outside the gene matches: 5. Germline values: CDR1 LNHDA, CDR2 SQIVND (reference sequence). In DNA, the CDR3 is TGTGCCAGTAGTATTGGAGGGGGCGTCTATGGCTACACCTTC. It encodes CASSIGGGVYGYTF. The full variable domain, completed using reference TRBV19 and TRBJ1-2, is DGGITQSPKYLFRKEGQNVTLSCEQNLNHDAMYWYRQDPGQGLRLIYYSQIVNDFQKGDIAEGYSVSREKKESFPLTVTSAQKNPTAFYLCASSIGGGVYGYTFGSGTRLTVV.

This sequence joins TRBV7-9 and TRBJ2-4; a possible D gene is TRBD2 (5 bases). Germline V gene data show CDR1 as SEHNR and CDR2 as FQNEAQ (reference sequence). The CDR3 has 16 residues. V was pared by 2 bases and J by 4 bases, with 15 bases between. The CDR3: CASSLPRQGGKNIQYF. In DNA, the CDR3 is TGTGCCAGCAGCTTACCACGGCAAGGAGGTAAAAACATTCAGTACTTC.

V is TRBV27 and J is TRBJ1-1; maybe TRBD1 (6 bases). Per the germline V gene, CDR1 is MNHEY and CDR2 is SMNVEV (reference sequence). The CDR3 consists of 14 residues. The ends were cut back, 7 bases at V and 5 bases at J, with 17 bases in the middle. The CDR3 sequence: CASTKGGLGTEAFF. In DNA form, the CDR3 reads TGTGCCAGCACCAAAGGGGGGCTGGGGACTGAAGCTTTCTTT.

This clone was found once. The chain carries TRBV7-7 and TRBJ2-3; perhaps TRBD2 as D (7 bases). The CDR3 runs to 15 residues. The V gene's germline CDR1 is SSHAT and CDR2 FNYEAQ (reference sequence). V dropped 2 bases and J dropped 6 bases, with 15 bases sitting between them. The CDR3 sequence is CASSLRGGLGDTQYF. The CDR3 DNA reads TGTGCCAGCAGCTTACGCGGGGGCCTCGGGGATACGCAGTATTTT.

This chain joins TRBV15 and TRBJ2-3; D might be TRBD2 (5 bases). The CDR3 has 15 residues. Per the germline V gene, CDR1 is LNHNV and CDR2 is YYDKDF (reference sequence). V lost 0 bases and J 0 bases, leaving 7 bases between the germline ends. CDR3: CATSREGASTDTQYF. The DNA for the CDR3 is TGTGCCACCAGCAGAGAGGGAGCGAGCACAGATACGCAGTATTTT.

This clone was seen once. The chain combines TRBV27 with TRBJ2-1, with 8 bases that match TRBD2. The V gene's germline CDR1 is MNHEY and CDR2 SMNVEV (reference sequence). The CDR3 is 15 amino acids. V shed 3 bases, J shed 9 bases, and the junction held 10 bases outside the gene matches. CDR3 region: CASSFGGRIVGEQFF. The CDR3, as DNA: TGTGCCAGCAGTTTCGGCGGGAGGATTGTCGGTGAGCAGTTCTTC.

The chain recombines TRBV10-3 with TRBJ2-1, with D unclear. The CDR3 contains 13 residues. Trimming pared 4 bases from V and 7 bases from J, leaving 11 bases between. In germline, CDR1 is ENHRY, CDR2 SYGVKD. CDR3: CAISGVLRNEQFF. Here the CDR3 DNA reads TGTGCCATCAGTGGGGTTCTGCGTAATGAGCAGTTCTTC.

The count of this clone is one. The chain couples TRBV5-4 to TRBJ1-4, with D uncertain. Looked up from germline, CDR1 is SGHNT and CDR2 is YYREEE (reference sequence). The CDR3 runs 15 residues. The V gene lost 2 bases and the J gene lost 8 bases, with 16 bases spanning the gap. CDR3 residues: CASSFSRGLGEKLFF. Written as DNA, the CDR3 is TGTGCCAGCAGCTTTTCCCGCGGTCTGGGCGAAAAACTGTTTTTT.

The V and J genes are TRBV5-1 and TRBJ1-1; D is uncertain. Germline CDR1 SGHRS, CDR2 YFSETQ. V shed 0 bases and J shed 2 bases, with 11 bases lying between them. The CDR3 consists of 15 residues. CDR3 bases: TGCGCCAGCAGCTTGGCCCCAGGATTCAACACTGAAGCTTTCTTT. Translation gives CASSLAPGFNTEAFF.

The chain links TRBV5-6 to TRBJ1-5, with 7 bases identical to TRBD1. The CDR3 contains 13 residues. In germline, CDR1 is SGHDT, CDR2 YYEEEE. Losses at the gene ends were 4 bases for V and 4 bases for J; bases not matched to a gene: 2. CDR3 nucleotides: TGTGCCAGCAGCCCAGGGGGAAATCAGCCCCAGCATTTT. Its translation: CASSPGGNQPQHF. The full variable domain, completed using reference TRBV5-6 and TRBJ1-5, is DAGVTQSPTHLIKTRGQQVTLRCSPKSGHDTVSWYQQALGQGPQFIFQYYEEEERQRGNFPDRFSGHQFPNYSSELNVNALLLGDSALYLCASSPGGNQPQHFGDGTRLSIL.

This chain uses TRBV7-2 with TRBJ2-3; TRBD2 matches 12 bases. Trimming cost V 5 bases and J 8 bases; bases outside gene matches: 11. Germline V lookup: CDR1 SGHTA, CDR2 FQGNSA. This CDR3 comprises 16 residues. The CDR3 reads CASSIRLAGERGTQYF. The DNA of the CDR3 is TGTGCCAGCAGCATAAGACTAGCGGGAGAGCGGGGTACGCAGTATTTT.

The chain couples TRBV11-2 to TRBJ2-2; TRBD2 matches at 9 bases. This CDR3 is built from 18 residues. The germline V gene encodes CDR1 SGHAT and CDR2 FQNNGV. V shed 5 bases and J 0 bases; nucleotides not matched to a gene: 10. CDR3 region: CASSPIGGLASNTGELFF. The CDR3 DNA reads TGTGCCAGCAGCCCGATTGGGGGACTAGCCTCGAACACCGGGGAGCTGTTTTTT.

J is TRBJ1-5 and V is TRBV7-8; 7 nucleotides align to TRBD1. CDR1 is SGHVS and CDR2 is FQNEAQ in the germline V gene. V was clipped by 5 bases and J by 0 bases; unmatched bases: 7. The CDR3 runs to 16 residues. The CDR3 region has the DNA TGTGCCAGCAGCCCCGGGACAGAATATAGCAATCAGCCCCAGCATTTT. Residues: CASSPGTEYSNQPQHF.

V gene TRBV19 combines with J gene TRBJ2-1, with D possibly being TRBD1 (6 bases). The V and J ends lost 0 bases and 5 bases respectively, with 17 bases between them. This CDR3 spans 17 amino acids. Germline V lookup: CDR1 LNHDA, CDR2 SQIVND (reference sequence). The CDR3 DNA follows: TGTGCCAGTAGTATAGATCGGGAACAGGGTGCTCACAATGAGCAGTTCTTC. Protein sequence: CASSIDREQGAHNEQFF. The variable domain in full, with the rest retrieved from reference TRBV19 and TRBJ2-1, is DGGITQSPKYLFRKEGQNVTLSCEQNLNHDAMYWYRQDPGQGLRLIYYSQIVNDFQKGDIAEGYSVSREKKESFPLTVTSAQKNPTAFYLCASSIDREQGAHNEQFFGPGTRLTVL.

This clone was detected a few times. The chain carries TRBV6-5 and TRBJ2-1; the D call may be TRBD1 or TRBD2 (6 bases each). Germline values: CDR1 MNHEY, CDR2 SVGAGI. V was cut by 2 bases and J by 9 bases, with 11 bases left in between. There are 13 residues in the CDR3. The CDR3 DNA is TGTGCCAGCAGTTACAAGGGGGGCGGTGAGCAGTTCTTC. Amino acid sequence: CASSYKGGGEQFF.

V usage is TRBV11-2 and J usage is TRBJ2-1, with D maybe TRBD2 (6 bases). V gave up 3 bases and J gave up 0 bases, with 18 bases separating them. The germline CDR1 and CDR2 sequences are SGHAT and FQNNGV. The CDR3 has 18 residues. The DNA for the CDR3 is TGTGCCAGCAGCTTTCTAACTAGCTTTCTTGGCTCCTACAATGAGCAGTTCTTC. As protein: CASSFLTSFLGSYNEQFF.

The rearrangement joins TRBV7-9 to TRBJ2-5; no firm D call. V shed 5 bases and J shed 7 bases, with 20 bases lying between them. The CDR3 spans 15 residues. The V gene's germline CDR1 is SEHNR and CDR2 FQNEAQ (reference sequence). This chain's CDR3 is CASSPASIEWGTQYF. CDR3 DNA sequence: TGTGCCAGCAGCCCCGCGTCGATAGAATGGGGGACCCAGTACTTC.

The chain carries TRBV19 and TRBJ1-2, with D hard to call. There are 15 residues in the CDR3. Trimming removed 3 bases at V and 8 bases at J, with 19 bases between. Germline V gene sequence: CDR1 LNHDA, CDR2 SQIVND (reference sequence). Here the CDR3 reads CASSISIGGWEGYTF. The CDR3 DNA reads as TGTGCCAGTAGTATTTCAATCGGAGGATGGGAAGGCTACACCTTC. Filled out from reference TRBV19 and TRBJ1-2, the complete variable domain reads DGGITQSPKYLFRKEGQNVTLSCEQNLNHDAMYWYRQDPGQGLRLIYYSQIVNDFQKGDIAEGYSVSREKKESFPLTVTSAQKNPTAFYLCASSISIGGWEGYTFGSGTRLTVV.

V and J are TRBV9 and TRBJ1-1, with no clear D. Germline V CDR1 and CDR2: SGDLS, YYNGEE. Trimming left V 6 bases short and J 1 base short, with 10 bases between. This CDR3 contains 13 residues. The CDR3 sequence: CASNPVPNTEAFF. CDR3 nucleotides: TGTGCCAGCAACCCGGTACCGAACACTGAAGCTTTCTTT.

The chain uses TRBV7-8 and TRBJ2-1; 8 bases are a match to TRBD2. This CDR3 spans 15 amino acids. The germline V gene has CDR1 SGHVS and CDR2 FQNEAQ. Unmatched junction bases numbered 5, after V lost 5 bases and J lost 2 bases. This chain's CDR3 is CASSASGRPYNEQFF. In nucleotides, the CDR3 is TGTGCCAGCAGCGCAAGCGGGAGACCCTACAATGAGCAGTTCTTC.

CDR3: CASSLYPVGSYNEQFF. In nucleotides, the CDR3 is TGTGCCAGCAGTTTATATCCAGTTGGGTCCTACAATGAGCAGTTCTTC. V and J are TRBV27 and TRBJ2-1; D ambiguous. Trimming cost V 1 base and J 1 base, with 11 bases left between them. The CDR3 runs 16 residues. Germline V gene lookup returns CDR1 MNHEY and CDR2 SMNVEV (reference sequence).

CDR3 in amino acids: CASSPIAGTFEQYF. In DNA form, the CDR3 reads TGTGCCAGTAGCCCAATAGCGGGGACTTTCGAGCAGTACTTC. The chain joins TRBV19 to TRBJ2-7; 8 positions agree with TRBD2. The V gene end was trimmed by 6 bases and the J gene end by 6 bases; junction bases not matched to a gene: 10. CDR1 is LNHDA and CDR2 is SQIVND in the germline V gene (reference sequence). The CDR3 spans 14 residues.

This sequence joins TRBV11-2 and TRBJ2-3; D uncertain. Germline V gene sequence: CDR1 SGHAT, CDR2 FQNNGV. The CDR3 is 16 residues long. The V gene lost 0 bases and the J gene lost 1 base, with 11 bases spanning the gap. The CDR3 reads CASSLDSPTGTDTQYF. The CDR3 DNA is TGTGCCAGCAGCTTAGATTCCCCGACTGGCACAGATACGCAGTATTTT. The full variable domain, rest sourced from reference TRBV11-2 and TRBJ2-3, is EAGVAQSPRYKIIEKRQSVAFWCNPISGHATLYWYQQILGQGPKLLIQFQNNGVVDDSQLPKDRFSAERLKGVDSTLKIQPAKLEDSAVYLCASSLDSPTGTDTQYFGPGTRLTVL.

J is TRBJ2-7 and V is TRBV6-5; D gene ambiguous. The germline CDR1 and CDR2 sequences are MNHEY and SVGAGI. The CDR3 sequence is 12 residues long. Trimming took 5 bases from V and 6 from J, leaving 11 bases between them. CDR3: CASSDPGGEQYF. The CDR3 DNA follows: TGTGCCAGCAGTGACCCGGGCGGCGAGCAGTACTTC.

The chain couples TRBV2 to TRBJ1-1; D might be TRBD1 (6 bases). The CDR3 runs to 15 residues. V was shortened by 1 base and J by 6 bases, with 15 bases between the two germline ends. CDR1 and CDR2 from the germline V gene are SNHLY and FYNNEI. The CDR3 sequence is CASSEVQGLYAEAFF. Written as DNA, the CDR3 is TGTGCCAGCAGTGAAGTTCAGGGGTTATACGCTGAAGCTTTCTTT.

This clone was recorded only once. The chain links TRBV5-1 to TRBJ2-1; 7 positions agree with TRBD2. The CDR3 is made up of 15 amino acids. In germline, CDR1 is SGHRS, CDR2 YFSETQ. The trim removed 3 bases at V and 5 bases at J, leaving 8 bases unmatched. CDR3 sequence: CASSWVGGPHNEQFF. The DNA for the CDR3 is TGCGCCAGCAGCTGGGTGGGAGGGCCCCACAATGAGCAGTTCTTC.

CDR3 in DNA: TGTGCCAGCAGTGCACCTGGGGCCGGGGAGCTGTTTTTT. This translates into CASSAPGAGELFF. The chain uses TRBV28 and TRBJ2-2; no reliable D call. Germline CDR1 MDHEN, CDR2 SYDVKM. Deletions cut 5 bases from V and 6 bases from J, with 10 bases between. The CDR3 length is 13 residues. The full variable domain, rest sourced from reference TRBV28 and TRBJ2-2, is DVKVTQSSRYLVKRTGEKVFLECVQDMDHENMFWYRQDPGLGLRLIYFSYDVKMKEKGDIPEGYSVSREKKERFSLILESASTNQTSMYLCASSAPGAGELFFGEGSRLTVL.

The rearrangement joins TRBV19 to TRBJ2-7, with D perhaps matching TRBD2 (7 bases). The length of the CDR3 is 13 residues. V was cut by 7 bases and J by 5 bases, with 15 bases left in between. CDR1 LNHDA and CDR2 SQIVND come from the germline V gene (reference sequence). CDR3 DNA sequence: TGTGCCAGTAAAGGGGGAGGGTTACACGAGCAGTACTTC. This gives the protein CASKGGGLHEQYF.

CDR3 bases: TGTGCCAGCCCCGGGACTAGGGACGGGGAGCTGTTTTTT. Translating it yields CASPGTRDGELFF. The V call is TRBV6-6, the J call TRBJ2-2; TRBD2 aligns across 8 bases. Germline V gene data show CDR1 as MNHNY and CDR2 as SVGAGI (reference sequence). V lost 8 bases and J lost 7; bases outside the gene matches: 6. The CDR3 totals 13 residues.